One and the same sample provided the 18 T cell receptor beta chains below, sequenced in a study of T cells in Graves' hyperthyroidism and ophthalmopathy. What was amplified from RNA transcripts were TCR beta CDR3 regions. HTBI primers were the set used in a first-round RT-PCR of the TCR CDR3. TCRdb reanalysed the multiplex PCR reads using MiXCR and keeps one entry per CDR3 protein. The sample has fewer than 750,000 distinct CDR3 sequences; about 15% are singletons. The sample consisted of blood. These receptors came from a woman aged 40-49 years with Graves' ophthalmopathy.

The rearrangement uses TRBV6-1 and TRBJ1-1; 8 positions match TRBD1. The CDR3 is made up of 11 amino acids. V gave up 7 bases and J gave up 7 bases; unmatched junction bases: 2. Germline V gene data show CDR1 as MNHNS and CDR2 as SASEGT. In DNA, the CDR3 is TGTGCCAGCACCGGGACAGGTGAAGCTTTCTTT. The encoded protein is CASTGTGEAFF.

This clonotype was observed at least ten times. This chain uses TRBV28 with TRBJ1-1; no definite D call. The CDR3 consists of 12 residues. CDR1 is MDHEN, CDR2 SYDVKM, per germline. The V and J ends lost 8 bases and 0 bases respectively, with 7 bases between them. CDR3 loop: CASQVMNTEAFF. CDR3 sequence (DNA): TGTGCCAGCCAGGTAATGAACACTGAAGCTTTCTTT.

There are many counts of this clonotype. This chain's CDR3 is CASGLDGRLGYTF. The CDR3 bases are TGTGCTAGTGGTTTGGATGGTAGACTCGGCTACACCTTC. The chain recombines TRBV12-5 with TRBJ1-2; no clear D. Trimming left V 1 base short and J 8 bases short, with 11 bases between. Germline CDR1 is LGHNT and CDR2 is FRNRAP. This CDR3 is built from 13 residues.

The table lists this clonotype with many counts. This chain connects TRBV30 to TRBJ2-2, with D possibly being TRBD1 or TRBD2 (5 bases each). The germline gives CDR1 GTSNPN, CDR2 SVGIG (reference sequence). V dropped 0 bases and J dropped 7 bases, with 12 bases sitting between them. CDR3 size: 14 residues. The CDR3 region is CAWSVTGLGGELFF. The DNA for the CDR3 is TGTGCCTGGAGTGTAACGGGGCTGGGCGGGGAGCTGTTTTTT.

Notes on this clonotype: This may be a read error: a much more frequent sequence differs by one nucleotide. The CDR3 reads CASSLRQYYEQYF. The CDR3 DNA is TGTGCCAGCAGTTTACGACAGTACTACGAGCAGTACTTC. The chain links TRBV27 to TRBJ2-7, with D maybe TRBD1 (5 bases). V lost 2 bases and J lost 3, with 8 bases in between. CDR1 is MNHEY, CDR2 SMNVEV, per germline (reference sequence). The CDR3 has 13 amino acids.

This clonotype was observed at least ten times. The rearrangement uses TRBV6-5 and TRBJ2-1, with D tentatively TRBD1 or TRBD2 (5 bases each). Trimming removed 2 bases from V and 6 bases from J, with 14 bases in between. Germline V gene sequence: CDR1 MNHEY, CDR2 SVGAGI. The CDR3 totals 15 residues. The CDR3: CASSYTSGRPNEQFF. CDR3 nucleotides: TGTGCCAGCAGTTACACGTCGGGACGCCCCAATGAGCAGTTCTTC.

With respect to this clonotype: Since a much larger clone is just one base distant, this may be a read error. The J gene is TRBJ2-2, the V gene TRBV20-1, with TRBD2 as a possible D gene (5 bases). CDR1 is DFQATT and CDR2 is SNEGSKA in the germline V gene (reference sequence). This CDR3 contains 16 residues. CDR3 sequence (DNA): TGCAATGCTAGATCTACCCGGGGTTCGGCCACCGGGGAGCTGTTTTTT. It specifies CNARSTRGSATGELFF.

This clonotype appeared a few times. J is TRBJ2-5 and V is TRBV7-9; D is perhaps TRBD2 (5 bases). V lost 3 bases and J 1 base, leaving 12 bases between the germline ends. The CDR3 is 15 residues long. The germline gives CDR1 SEHNR, CDR2 FQNEAQ (reference sequence). Here the CDR3 DNA reads TGTGCCAGCAGCTTTAATAACGGGGTCCAAGAGACCCAGTACTTC. Protein sequence: CASSFNNGVQETQYF. Supplemented by reference TRBV7-9 and TRBJ2-5, the full variable domain reads DTGVSQNPRHKITKRGQNVTFRCDPISEHNRLYWYRQTLGQGPEFLTYFQNEAQLEKSRLLSDRFSAERPKGSFSTLEIQRTEQGDSAMYLCASSFNNGVQETQYFGPGTRLLVL.

A word on this clonotype: Given a much more abundant clone one base away, this may be a read error. The chain links TRBV13 to TRBJ1-1, with a weak D call TRBD1 (5 bases). The V end was cut by 6 bases, the J end by 5 bases, with 13 bases between. Germline CDR1 is PRHDT and CDR2 is FYEKMQ (reference sequence). This CDR3 spans 13 amino acids. The DNA for the CDR3 is TGTGCCAGCAGGCACCAGGGAGGGACTGAAGCTTTCTTT. Protein: CASRHQGGTEAFF.

This clonotype was detected many times. The chain employs TRBV30 and TRBJ1-3; the D is unclear. The germline CDR1 and CDR2 sequences are GTSNPN and SVGIG (reference sequence). The CDR3 consists of 12 residues. Trimming took 3 bases from V and 11 from J, leaving 14 bases between them. In DNA, the CDR3 is TGTGCCTGGAGGACTCCCGAGTTGGCCATATATTTT. Translation gives CAWRTPELAIYF.

This clonotype was seen only once. V gene TRBV29-1 combines with J gene TRBJ2-5, with TRBD2 identical over 7 bases. The CDR3 is made up of 14 amino acids. Germline CDR1 and CDR2: SQVTM and ANQGSEA. Germline trimming cut 7 bases from V and 3 bases from J; bases unmatched to any gene: 11. This CDR3 is CSAVQWEGKETQYF. The CDR3 DNA follows: TGCAGCGCCGTTCAGTGGGAGGGCAAAGAGACCCAGTACTTC. Full variable domain (missing parts from reference TRBV29-1 and TRBJ2-5): SAVISQKPSRDICQRGTSLTIQCQVDSQVTMMFWYRQQPGQSLTLIATANQGSEATYESGFVIDKFPISRPNLTFSTLTVSNMSPEDSSIYLCSAVQWEGKETQYFGPGTRLLVL.

This chain uses TRBV5-8 with TRBJ1-1; D is unresolved. The CDR3 has 13 amino acids. The germline gives CDR1 SGHTS, CDR2 YDEGEE. The V and J ends lost 4 bases and 4 bases respectively, with 11 bases between them. CDR3 coding DNA: TGTGCCAGCAGCGAAACTAGGTTCACTGAAGCTTTCTTT. Its translation is CASSETRFTEAFF.

This clonotype appeared many times. The genes are TRBV6-2 or TRBV6-3 and TRBJ1-6; D not resolved. The germline V gene encodes CDR1 MNHEY and CDR2 SVGEGT. Deletions cut 6 bases from V and 9 bases from J, with 9 bases between. This CDR3 spans 12 amino acids. In DNA, the CDR3 is TGTGCCAGCAGAGATGCTCTTTCACCCCTCCACTTT. Residues: CASRDALSPLHF.

The chain employs TRBV20-1 and TRBJ1-2; D might be TRBD1 (6 bases). Germline V gene data show CDR1 as DFQATT and CDR2 as SNEGSKA (reference sequence). The CDR3 covers 12 residues. Trimming took 0 bases from V and 7 from J, leaving 9 bases between them. CDR3 DNA: TGCAGTGCTAGAGAATACAGGGTTGGCTACACCTTC. Its protein is CSAREYRVGYTF.

There are many counts of this clonotype. This chain joins TRBV6-5 and TRBJ2-5, with 9 bases matching TRBD2. CDR3 length: 15 amino acids. Germline CDR1 reads MNHEY; CDR2 reads SVGAGI. The V gene end was trimmed by 1 base and the J gene end by 4 bases; junction bases not matched to a gene: 4. The CDR3 DNA sequence: TGTGCCAGCAGTTACTGGCGGGAGGGCCGAGAGACCCAGTACTTC. Amino acid sequence: CASSYWREGRETQYF.

In its sample, this clonotype was seen many times. V is TRBV28 and J is TRBJ2-5, with TRBD2 as a possible D gene (6 bases). Germline CDR1 reads MDHEN; CDR2 reads SYDVKM. The ends were cut back, 5 bases at V and 2 bases at J, with 12 bases in the middle. The CDR3 consists of 14 residues. CDR3 loop: CASSPWGVQETQYF. CDR3 DNA sequence: TGTGCCAGCAGTCCCTGGGGGGTTCAAGAGACCCAGTACTTC.

This clonotype was counted ten times or more. The rearrangement uses TRBV5-1 and TRBJ2-7; no reliable D call. Germline loops: CDR1 SGHRS, CDR2 YFSETQ. V dropped 0 bases and J dropped 7 bases, with 17 bases sitting between them. The CDR3 runs 15 residues. CDR3 in DNA: TGCGCCAGCAGCTTGGCCAACCATCTGGGAAGAGAGCAGTACTTC. Its protein is CASSLANHLGREQYF.

The V call is TRBV20-1, the J call TRBJ2-2; 9 bases map to TRBD2. The CDR3 length is 15 residues. V was pared by 6 bases and J by 5 bases, with 10 bases of the junction left unmatched. CDR1 and CDR2 from the germline V gene are DFQATT and SNEGSKA (reference sequence). In nucleotides, the CDR3 is TGCAGTGCCCGACCTGGCGGGAGGGGTACCGGGGAGCTGTTTTTT. Amino acid sequence: CSARPGGRGTGELFF.